Listed below are T cell receptor beta chains from one sample, sequenced in a study of shared clonotypes between healthy human individuals. Profiling relied on immunoSEQ multiplex PCR, and the TCRdb table lists in-frame clones only, not all of them. The data show 2 million to 2.5 million clones, approximately 96% seen once. The sequenced material came from naive CD4+ T cells sorted from blood. The receptor source for this set is a man younger than 30 in good health. Each CDR3 is given with its conserved first and last residue. The D gene is left open where the match is weak. Clone size, where shown, is once, few, many, or a class for clones that have expanded.

TRBD2 TRBJ2-7 15 NA TRBV10-3 TGTGCCACCTCCCGGGGAGCGGGGGAGACCTACGAGCAGTACTTC CATSRGAGETYEQYF
NA TRBJ1-1 14 NA TRBV5-1 TGCGCCAGCAGCCTCCCCACAGCGAACACTGAAGCTTTCTTT CASSLPTANTEAFF
TRBD1 TRBJ2-2 17 NA TRBV18 TGTGCCAGCTCCCTTATTGGACAGGCCGCGGGCACCGGGGAGCTGTTTTTT CASSLIGQAAGTGELFF
TRBD2 TRBJ2-5 14 NA TRBV11-2 TGTGCCAGCAGCTTAGGGGCTAGCGGAGAGACCCAGTACTTC CASSLGASGETQYF
TRBD1 TRBJ2-3 12 NA TRBV2 TGTGCCAGCGACTACAGGGGCGAAGGGCAGTATTTT CASDYRGEGQYF
NA TRBJ2-6 14 NA TRBV29-1 TGCAGCGTTGAAAAGGGGGCTGGGGCCAACGTCCTGACTTTC CSVEKGAGANVLTF
NA TRBJ1-2 15 NA TRBV6-4 TGTGCCAGCAGTGAAGCGGCAGGGACGAAGTATGGCTACACCTTC CASSEAAGTKYGYTF
TRBD1 TRBJ1-3 16 NA TRBV7-9 TGTGCCAGCAGCCAAGAAACAGGGGACGCTGGAAACACCATATATTTT CASSQETGDAGNTIYF
TRBD2 TRBJ2-2 15 NA TRBV7-2 TGTGCCAGCAGCTGGACTAGCGGGAGTATCGGGGAGCTGTTTTTT CASSWTSGSIGELFF
NA TRBJ1-6 16 NA TRBV5-1 TGCGCCAGCAGCTCCAAAGAGAGCTCCTATAATTCACCCCTCCACTTT CASSSKESSYNSPLHF
NA TRBJ1-6 14 NA TRBV10-3 TGTGCCATCACCTCAGGGGATGTCGGCTCACCCCTCCACTTT CAITSGDVGSPLHF
TRBD1 TRBJ2-7 14 NA TRBV6-5 TGTGCCAGCAGCAGGCCGGGACAGGGGAGGGAGCAGTACTTC CASSRPGQGREQYF
TRBD2 TRBJ2-2 14 NA TRBV19 TGTGCCAGTGTTAGCGGGATGAACACCGGGGAGCTGTTTTTT CASVSGMNTGELFF
TRBD2 TRBJ2-3 16 NA TRBV28 TGTGCCAGCAGCTCCCTTGTAGCGGGGGGACGGGATACGCAGTATTTT CASSSLVAGGRDTQYF
TRBD2 TRBJ2-7 13 NA TRBV10-2 TGCGCCAGCAGCCGGGACTATAATTACGAGCAGTACTTC CASSRDYNYEQYF
NA TRBJ1-2 14 NA TRBV5-4 TGTGCCAGCAGCTTGGGGGTCAATAACTATGGCTACACCTTC CASSLGVNNYGYTF
NA TRBJ1-5 13 NA TRBV6-1 TGTGCCAGCAGAGACAGTAGGGACCAGCCCCAGCATTTT CASRDSRDQPQHF
TRBD1 TRBJ2-7 14 NA TRBV6-6 TGTGCCAGCAGTTCTCCGGGACAGTCCTACGAGCAGTACTTC CASSSPGQSYEQYF
NA TRBJ2-7 14 NA TRBV7-9 TGTGCCAGCAGCTGGGGTTCAGGGATCTACGAGCAGTACTTC CASSWGSGIYEQYF
NA TRBJ2-7 14 NA TRBV18 TGTGCCAGCTCACCCACGACCTCGGGGGACCCCGGGTACTTC CASSPTTSGDPGYF
TRBD1 TRBJ2-5 13 NA TRBV5-1 TGCGCCAGCAGCCGGACAGGGGAAGAGACCCAGTACTTC CASSRTGEETQYF
TRBD1 TRBJ2-3 15 NA TRBV6-1 TGTGCCAGCACCCTTGGACAGGGGATCACAGATACGCAGTATTTT CASTLGQGITDTQYF
NA TRBJ2-3 15 once TRBV28 TGTGCCAGCACCCCCTCAGGGTCCTACACAGATACGCAGTATTTT CASTPSGSYTDTQYF
NA TRBJ2-3 14 NA TRBV18 TGTGCCAGCTCACCACCTAGGGCTTCAGATACGCAGTATTTT CASSPPRASDTQYF
NA TRBJ2-5 16 NA TRBV5-6 TGTGCCAGCAGCTCCGGGACGGGGGCAAAACAAGAGACCCAGTACTTC CASSSGTGAKQETQYF
NA TRBJ2-3 15 NA TRBV27 TGTGCCAGCAGTTTCTACAGGGAGATGGGAGATACGCAGTATTTT CASSFYREMGDTQYF
NA TRBJ1-1 16 NA TRBV5-1 TGCGCCAGCAGCTTGGACGAAGGCCGGAAGAACACTGAAGCTTTCTTT CASSLDEGRKNTEAFF
NA TRBJ1-6 15 NA TRBV11-2 TGTGCCAGCAGCATAGATGGACTGTCCAATTCACCCCTCCACTTT CASSIDGLSNSPLHF
NA TRBJ1-1 17 NA TRBV5-1 TGCGCCAGCAGCTTTCTTGAAGGGGGGCGCAGGAACACTGAAGCTTTCTTT CASSFLEGGRRNTEAFF
NA TRBJ2-6 16 once TRBV19 TGTGCCAGTGGATCCGACAGCGAAGGTAGGGCCAACGTCCTGACTTTC CASGSDSEGRANVLTF
TRBD1 TRBJ1-1 15 NA TRBV7-2 TGTGCCAGCAGCCAACGGACAGGGATGAACACTGAAGCTTTCTTT CASSQRTGMNTEAFF
NA TRBJ1-2 14 NA TRBV21-1 TGTGCCAGCAGAGGACAGGGGGTAGTAAATGGCTACACCTTC CASRGQGVVNGYTF
NA TRBJ1-3 13 NA TRBV29-1 TGCAGCGTTCAGACAGCCTCTGGAAACACCATATATTTT CSVQTASGNTIYF
TRBD1 TRBJ1-1 17 NA TRBV5-4 TGTGCCAGCAGTTCCCCGTGGGGAGGGGGCGCGTCCACTGAAGCTTTCTTT CASSSPWGGGASTEAFF
TRBD1 TRBJ2-1 17 NA TRBV5-1 TGCGCCAGCAGCAAGAGGACAGGGACCGGGGGTTACAATGAGCAGTTCTTC CASSKRTGTGGYNEQFF
TRBD1 TRBJ2-6 18 NA TRBV4-3 TGCGCCAGCAGCCGGAAGGGACAGGGAGAGTCTGGGGCCAACGTCCTGACTTTC CASSRKGQGESGANVLTF
NA TRBJ2-1 14 NA TRBV6-5 TGTGCCAGCAGTTACACCAGGCCGGGCAGTGAGCAGTTCTTC CASSYTRPGSEQFF
TRBD2 TRBJ2-3 15 NA TRBV30 TGTGCCTGGAGTCCCGCTAGCGGTTTCACAGATACGCAGTATTTT CAWSPASGFTDTQYF
TRBD1 TRBJ2-2 13 NA TRBV28 TGTGCCAAGGCTACAGGGGGACCCGGGGAGCTGTTTTTT CAKATGGPGELFF
NA TRBJ2-5 18 NA TRBV7-6 TGTGCCAGCAGCTTGGAAAGCCCTCAGGGGATCGGGCGAGAGACCCAGTACTTC CASSLESPQGIGRETQYF
TRBD1 TRBJ1-5 15 NA TRBV5-5 TGTGCCAGCAGCTTACAGGGGTTGGGGAATCAGCCCCAGCATTTT CASSLQGLGNQPQHF
NA TRBJ1-5 16 once TRBV10-2 TGCGCCAGCAGTGTTGGAGGGACCTATAGCAATCAGCCCCAGCATTTT CASSVGGTYSNQPQHF
NA TRBJ1-5 16 once TRBV4-1 TGCGCCAGCAGCCAAGAAGGCGGAGGGAATCGTCAGCCCCAGCATTTT CASSQEGGGNRQPQHF
NA TRBJ2-5 13 NA TRBV7-7 TGTGCTAGCAGCTCAGTTCCATGGGAGACCCAGTACTTC CASSSVPWETQYF
NA TRBJ1-1 13 NA TRBV5-1 TGCGCCAGCAGCTTGGATGGGACGGGAGAAGCTTTCTTT CASSLDGTGEAFF
NA TRBJ1-5 17 NA TRBV19 TGTGCCAGTACCTTCGGAATGGGAATTCTCACCAATCAGCCCCAGCATTTT CASTFGMGILTNQPQHF
NA TRBJ2-5 14 NA TRBV5-4 TGTGCCAGCAGCTTGCAGGGGTTGGGAGAGACCCAGTACTTC CASSLQGLGETQYF
NA TRBJ2-3 12 NA TRBV9 TGTGCCAGCAGCGCGGGAACAGATACGCAGTATTTT CASSAGTDTQYF
TRBD1 TRBJ2-7 13 NA TRBV18 TGTGCCAGCTCACCACCTACAGGGGACGAGCAGTACTTC CASSPPTGDEQYF
TRBD1 TRBJ2-7 13 NA TRBV19 TGTGCCAGCGCTGACAGGGCCTCCTACGAGCAGTACTTC CASADRASYEQYF
NA TRBJ1-4 13 NA TRBV29-1 TGCAGCGTTGAGAGGGCCGGTGGGGAAAAACTGTTTTTT CSVERAGGEKLFF
NA TRBJ1-1 15 NA TRBV4-3 TGCGCCAGCAGCCCCATTCGGCAGGGTAAAACTGAAGCTTTCTTT CASSPIRQGKTEAFF
NA TRBJ1-6 14 NA TRBV6-5 TGTGCCAGCAGTCGTAGCTCCTATAATTCACCCCTCCACTTT CASSRSSYNSPLHF
TRBD1 TRBJ1-5 14 NA TRBV19 TGTGCCAGTAGAGTAGACAGGGGATATCAGCCCCAGCATTTT CASRVDRGYQPQHF
NA TRBJ2-3 15 NA TRBV6-1 TGTGCCAGCAGTTGGGCGGTAGCGACGACAGATACGCAGTATTTT CASSWAVATTDTQYF